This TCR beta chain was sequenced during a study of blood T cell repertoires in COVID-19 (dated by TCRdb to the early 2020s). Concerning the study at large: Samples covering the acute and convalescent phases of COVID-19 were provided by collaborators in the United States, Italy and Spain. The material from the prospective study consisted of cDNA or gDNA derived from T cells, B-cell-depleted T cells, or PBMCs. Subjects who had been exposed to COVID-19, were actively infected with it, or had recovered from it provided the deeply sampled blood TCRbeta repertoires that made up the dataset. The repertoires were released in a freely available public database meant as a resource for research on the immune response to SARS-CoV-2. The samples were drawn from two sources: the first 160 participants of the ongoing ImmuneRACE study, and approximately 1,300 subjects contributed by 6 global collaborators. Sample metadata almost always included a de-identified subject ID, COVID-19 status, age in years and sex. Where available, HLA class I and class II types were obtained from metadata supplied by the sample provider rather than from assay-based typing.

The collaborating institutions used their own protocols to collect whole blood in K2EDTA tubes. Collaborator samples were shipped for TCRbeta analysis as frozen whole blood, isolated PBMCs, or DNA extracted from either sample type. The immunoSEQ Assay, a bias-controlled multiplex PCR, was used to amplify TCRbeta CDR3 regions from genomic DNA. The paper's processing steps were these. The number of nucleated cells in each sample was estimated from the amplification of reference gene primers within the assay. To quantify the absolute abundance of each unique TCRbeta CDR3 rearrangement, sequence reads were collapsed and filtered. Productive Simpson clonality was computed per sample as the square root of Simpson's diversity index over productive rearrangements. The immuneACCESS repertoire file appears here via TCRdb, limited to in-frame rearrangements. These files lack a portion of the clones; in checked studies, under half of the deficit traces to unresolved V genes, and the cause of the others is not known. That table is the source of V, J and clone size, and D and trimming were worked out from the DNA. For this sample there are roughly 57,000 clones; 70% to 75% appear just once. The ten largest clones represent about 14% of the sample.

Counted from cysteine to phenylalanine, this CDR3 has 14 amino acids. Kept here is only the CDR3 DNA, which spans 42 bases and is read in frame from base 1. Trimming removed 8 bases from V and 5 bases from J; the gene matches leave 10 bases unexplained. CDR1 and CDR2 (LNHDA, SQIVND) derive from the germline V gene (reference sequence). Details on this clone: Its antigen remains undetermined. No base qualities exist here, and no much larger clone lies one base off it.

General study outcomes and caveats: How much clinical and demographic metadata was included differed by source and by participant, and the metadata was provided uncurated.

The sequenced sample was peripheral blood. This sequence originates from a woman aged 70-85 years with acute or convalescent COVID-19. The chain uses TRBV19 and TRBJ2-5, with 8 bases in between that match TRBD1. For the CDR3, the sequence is CASSLQGAGETQYF. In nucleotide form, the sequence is TGTGCCAGTTCCCTCCAGGGGGCGGGGGAGACCCAGTACTTC. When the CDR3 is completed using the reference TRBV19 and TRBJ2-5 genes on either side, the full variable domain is DGGITQSPKYLFRKEGQNVTLSCEQNLNHDAMYWYRQDPGQGLRLIYYSQIVNDFQKGDIAEGYSVSREKKESFPLTVTSAQKNPTAFYLCASSLQGAGETQYFGPGTRLLVL.